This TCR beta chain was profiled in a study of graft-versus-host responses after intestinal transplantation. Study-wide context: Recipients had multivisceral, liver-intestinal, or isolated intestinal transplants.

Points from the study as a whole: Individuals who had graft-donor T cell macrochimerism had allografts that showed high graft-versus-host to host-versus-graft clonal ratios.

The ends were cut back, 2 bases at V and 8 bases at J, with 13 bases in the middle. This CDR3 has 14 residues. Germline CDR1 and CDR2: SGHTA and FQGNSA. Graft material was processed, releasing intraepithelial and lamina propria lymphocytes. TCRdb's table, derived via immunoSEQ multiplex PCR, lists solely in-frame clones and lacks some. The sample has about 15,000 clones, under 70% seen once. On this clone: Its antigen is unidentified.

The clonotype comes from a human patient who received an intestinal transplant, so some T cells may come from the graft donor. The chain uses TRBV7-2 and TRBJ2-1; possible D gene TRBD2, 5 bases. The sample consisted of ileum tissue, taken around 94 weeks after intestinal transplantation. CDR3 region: CASSLNPSIDEQFF. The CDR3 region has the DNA TGTGCCAGCAGCTTAAACCCTAGCATAGATGAGCAGTTCTTC.